This T cell receptor (beta chain) stems from a study of OX40 agonist ivuxolimab in advanced cancers. The table came from immunoSEQ multiplex PCR; TCRdb's copy has only in-frame clones and leaves some out. The data hold about 82,000 clones, with approximately 90% observed a single time. This clone showed up just once. The J segment lost 0 bases and the V segment lost 0 bases, leaving 6 bases of the junction unmatched. CDR1 and CDR2 from the germline V gene are SGHVS and FQNEAQ. The CDR3 runs 18 residues. The TCR comes from an adult with an advanced solid tumor such as melanoma, head and neck, liver or kidney cancer. The chain couples TRBV7-8 to TRBJ2-5; 11 bases are a match to TRBD2. The sequencing used CD4+ or CD8+ T cells sorted from blood, collected in a trial of the OX40 agonist ivuxolimab. The CDR3 DNA sequence: TGTGCCAGCAGCTTAGCGCTCGTTAGCGGGAGGGACCAAGAGACCCAGTACTTC. Residues: CASSLALVSGRDQETQYF.